These 31 T cell receptor beta chains were all obtained from the same sample, sequenced in a study of regulatory T cells in long-lasting Graves disease. According to the study, TCR beta libraries were built with iRepertoire HTBI primers and CDR3-region Arm-PCR. TCRdb ran MiXCR on the multiplex PCR reads and lists one entry per CDR3 protein. The profile shows approximately 380,000 distinct CDR3 sequences, about 20% of them singletons. The time point is: persistent/refractory GD, antithyroid drugs over 5 years with positive TRAb. The authors made the TCR library using RNA they extracted from PBMCs. The material sequenced was peripheral blood mononuclear cells (PBMCs), taken when the disease was refractory, from a patient treated with antithyroid drugs. The receptors here all came from a female donor with Graves disease.

This clonotype was seen repeatedly, ten times or more. J is TRBJ2-5 and V is TRBV7-9, with 8 bases matching TRBD1. With V trimmed by 6 bases and J by 5 bases, 11 bases remained unmatched. Germline assignment: CDR1 SEHNR and CDR2 FQNEAQ (reference sequence). The CDR3 loop spans 15 amino acids. In nucleotides, the CDR3 is TGTGCCAGCAGACCTGGGACAGGTCAGAGGGAGACCCAGTACTTC. This translates into CASRPGTGQRETQYF.

This chain connects TRBV19 to TRBJ1-5; a weak D match, TRBD1 (5 bases). Between the trimmed V and J ends, which lost 4 bases and 0 bases, there was a span of 7 bases. The CDR3 sequence is 14 residues long. Germline V gene data show CDR1 as LNHDA and CDR2 as SQIVND (reference sequence). CDR3 nucleotide sequence: TGTGCCAGTAGTACCCAGGGTAGCAATCAGCCCCAGCATTTT. It codes for CASSTQGSNQPQHF. Using reference TRBV19 and TRBJ1-5 for the parts outside the CDR3, the full variable domain is DGGITQSPKYLFRKEGQNVTLSCEQNLNHDAMYWYRQDPGQGLRLIYYSQIVNDFQKGDIAEGYSVSREKKESFPLTVTSAQKNPTAFYLCASSTQGSNQPQHFGDGTRLSIL.

The V call is TRBV4-3, the J call TRBJ2-2, with D perhaps matching TRBD1 (6 bases). Germline CDR1 and CDR2: LGHNA and YSLEER. Between the trimmed V and J ends, which lost 5 bases and 0 bases, there was a span of 10 bases. The CDR3 consists of 15 residues. CDR3 coding DNA: TGCGCCAGCAGCTCCGGGACAACGAACACCGGGGAGCTGTTTTTT. Translation: CASSSGTTNTGELFF.

This clonotype was seen many times. The rearrangement links TRBV30 to TRBJ2-7, with a tentative D call TRBD1 (6 bases). Per the germline V gene, CDR1 is GTSNPN and CDR2 is SVGIG (reference sequence). V was shortened by 5 bases and J by 3 bases, with 14 bases between the two germline ends. CDR3 length: 13 residues. The DNA for the CDR3 is TGTGCCTGGGCAAGGGACAAGATCTACGAGCAGTACTTC. Its translation: CAWARDKIYEQYF.

The sample holds many counts of this clonotype. The V and J genes are TRBV30 and TRBJ1-4, with 9 positions matching TRBD1. Per the germline V gene, CDR1 is GTSNPN and CDR2 is SVGIG (reference sequence). This CDR3 is built from 14 residues. Unmatched junction bases numbered 6, after V lost 2 bases and J lost 8 bases. CDR3 coding DNA: TGTGCCTGGAGTACGGGGACAGGGCGGGAAAAACTGTTTTTT. Amino acid sequence: CAWSTGTGREKLFF.

This clonotype was observed many times. The chain is built from TRBV12-3 or TRBV12-4 and TRBJ2-2; no firm D call. Trimming took 6 bases from V and 0 from J, leaving 11 bases between them. There are 15 residues in the CDR3. The DNA of the CDR3 is TGTGCCAGCAGCCCGTTGGGCTCGAACACCGGGGAGCTGTTTTTT. Translated, it gives CASSPLGSNTGELFF.

The chain joins TRBV19 to TRBJ2-3; TRBD2 matches 8 bases. Trimming at V came to 7 bases and at J to 1 base, leaving 4 bases not matched to a gene. Germline values: CDR1 LNHDA, CDR2 SQIVND (reference sequence). This CDR3 contains 14 residues. In DNA form, the CDR3 reads TGTGCCAGTACCGCGACTAGCGGCACAGATACGCAGTATTTT. Residues: CASTATSGTDTQYF.

The chain carries TRBV6-2 or TRBV6-3 and TRBJ2-7, with D tentatively TRBD1 (6 bases). V lost 6 bases, J lost 3 bases, and 12 bases lay in between. There are 13 residues in the CDR3. Germline V gives CDR1 MNHEY, CDR2 SVGEGT. CDR3 DNA sequence: TGTGCCAGCAGAACGACAGGCTACTACGAGCAGTACTTC. Protein: CASRTTGYYEQYF.

The sample holds a few counts of this clonotype. The chain carries TRBV5-6 and TRBJ2-5; weak D call: TRBD2 (6 bases). Between the trimmed V and J ends, which lost 1 base and 3 bases, there was a span of 13 bases. The CDR3 has 15 residues. Germline-derived CDR1 and CDR2 are SGHDT and YYEEEE. The CDR3 nucleotides are TGTGCCAGCAGCTTGATTCGGGAGTGGGAAGAGACCCAGTACTTC. Translating gives CASSLIREWEETQYF.

This clonotype showed up many times. V usage is TRBV29-1 and J usage is TRBJ2-7, with D unresolved. This CDR3 is built from 13 residues. Germline CDR1 and CDR2: SQVTM and ANQGSEA. V was trimmed by 2 bases and J by 2 bases, leaving 10 bases between them. The CDR3 here is CSVELGNPYEQYF. For the CDR3, the DNA is TGCAGCGTTGAACTCGGCAACCCCTACGAGCAGTACTTC.

This clonotype was detected only a few times. The chain combines TRBV28 with TRBJ2-5; D remains unclear. This CDR3 region has 14 residues. Germline CDR1 MDHEN, CDR2 SYDVKM. V lost 9 bases and J 3 bases, leaving 17 bases between the germline ends. The CDR3 sequence: CASTYLQNKETQYF. The CDR3 bases are TGTGCCAGTACGTACCTCCAGAATAAAGAGACCCAGTACTTC.

The table lists this clonotype with a few counts. The V gene is TRBV12-3 or TRBV12-4, the J gene TRBJ1-1; weak D call: TRBD1 (6 bases). Trimming shortened V by 6 bases and J by 3 bases, and 17 bases separated the two germline ends. The CDR3 loop spans 15 amino acids. The chain's CDR3 is CASSPESGVYTEAFF. CDR3 sequence (DNA): TGTGCCAGCAGCCCAGAGTCAGGGGTTTACACTGAAGCTTTCTTT.

A few counts support this clonotype. This chain uses TRBV11-2 with TRBJ2-7; D gene unclear. CDR3 length: 12 residues. V lost 6 bases, J lost 2 bases, and 8 bases lay in between. Germline V CDR1 and CDR2: SGHAT, FQNNGV. The CDR3 loop reads CASSIATYEQYF. DNA for the CDR3: TGTGCCAGCAGTATAGCCACCTACGAGCAGTACTTC.

This chain uses TRBV5-6 with TRBJ2-7, with unresolved D. Germline CDR1 is SGHDT and CDR2 is YYEEEE. Trimming cost V 0 bases and J 5 bases, with 9 bases left between them. The CDR3 runs to 13 residues. CDR3 in DNA: TGTGCCAGCAGCTTGGTGGCTGTCAACGAGCAGTACTTC. Translation: CASSLVAVNEQYF.

This clonotype has only a few counts. The chain employs TRBV7-8 and TRBJ2-2; 9 bases map to TRBD1. The CDR3 length is 16 residues. J was trimmed by 4 bases and V by 2 bases; bases with no gene match: 5. Per germline, CDR1 SGHVS and CDR2 FQNEAQ. The CDR3, as DNA: TGTGCCAGCAGCTTACTGACAGGGGGTATCACCGGGGAGCTGTTTTTT. Its protein product is CASSLLTGGITGELFF.

The sample holds a few counts of this clonotype. The CDR3, as DNA: TGCGCCAGCAGTGATGGACAGGGTTACACTGAAGCTTTCTTT. Encoded protein: CASSDGQGYTEAFF. The rearrangement uses TRBV10-1 and TRBJ1-1; 8 bases match TRBD1. CDR1 WNHNN and CDR2 SYGVQD come from the germline V gene (reference sequence). This CDR3 has 14 amino acids. The junction had 3 bases not matched to a gene; V was cut back by 3 bases and J by 3 bases.

The table lists this clonotype with a few counts. V gene TRBV5-1 combines with J gene TRBJ2-5; the D is unclear. CDR1 SGHRS and CDR2 YFSETQ come from the germline V gene. Between the trimmed V and J ends, which lost 0 bases and 4 bases, there was a span of 13 bases. CDR3 length equals 15 residues. CDR3 sequence (DNA): TGCGCCAGCAGCTTGGAAGGGTATAAGGGAGAGACCCAGTACTTC. Its translation: CASSLEGYKGETQYF.

This clonotype was recorded at least ten times. The V and J genes are TRBV12-3 or TRBV12-4 and TRBJ2-7, with 11 bases that match TRBD2. The CDR3 has 15 amino acids. V dropped 5 bases and J dropped 2; count of bases not matched to a gene: 5. The DNA of the CDR3 is TGTGCCAGCAGTCAGGGACTAGCGGAGGCCTACGAGCAGTACTTC. It codes for CASSQGLAEAYEQYF.

This clonotype was counted many times. V gene TRBV18 combines with J gene TRBJ1-4; D remains ambiguous. The CDR3 is made up of 15 amino acids. V gave up 6 bases and J gave up 4 bases, with 15 bases separating them. Germline V CDR1 and CDR2: KGHSH, LQKENI. The CDR3 nucleotides are TGTGCCAGCTCCAAGTTCCAGGAGCTTAATGAAAAACTGTTTTTT. Its protein is CASSKFQELNEKLFF.

Many counts were recorded for this clonotype. V gene TRBV12-3 or TRBV12-4 combines with J gene TRBJ2-5, with 7 bases aligning to TRBD2. The length of the CDR3 is 16 residues. The junction had 14 bases not matched to a gene; V was cut back by 6 bases and J by 4 bases. The CDR3 DNA reads as TGTGCCAGCAGACCCCCGGGAGGCCGGGAAGGAGAGACCCAGTACTTC. It codes for CASRPPGGREGETQYF.

This clonotype was detected many times. This rearrangement joins TRBV7-2 to TRBJ1-2; perhaps TRBD1 as D (5 bases). The germline CDR1 and CDR2 sequences are SGHTA and FQGNSA. The CDR3 spans 15 residues. Trimming cost V 2 bases and J 8 bases, with 18 bases left between them. This CDR3 reads CASSLQGTAGNGYTF. The CDR3 nucleotides read TGTGCCAGCAGCTTACAGGGCACGGCAGGAAACGGCTACACCTTC. The full variable domain, with the rest looked up from reference TRBV7-2 and TRBJ1-2, is GAGVSQSPSNKVTEKGKDVELRCDPISGHTALYWYRQSLGQGLEFLIYFQGNSAPDKSGLPSDRFSAERTGGSVSTLTIQRTQQEDSAVYLCASSLQGTAGNGYTFGSGTRLTVV.

In its sample, this clonotype was seen many times. The rearrangement uses TRBV6-5 and TRBJ2-5; perhaps TRBD2 as D (5 bases). CDR1 and CDR2 (germline): MNHEY, SVGAGI. There are 15 residues in the CDR3. The V end lost 2 bases, the J end lost 2 bases, and 12 bases lay between the germline ends. The DNA for the CDR3 is TGTGCCAGCAGTTACCTCGGGAACAGACAAGAGACCCAGTACTTC. Translation gives CASSYLGNRQETQYF.

The sample holds many counts of this clonotype. The J gene is TRBJ1-2, the V gene TRBV20-1; 7 bases match TRBD1. V trimming: 6 bases; J trimming: 1 base; junction bases outside the gene matches: 14. Germline V gene lookup returns CDR1 DFQATT and CDR2 SNEGSKA (reference sequence). CDR3 length: 16 residues. This chain's CDR3 is CSARQETGSINYGYTF. CDR3 in DNA: TGCAGTGCCCGGCAGGAGACAGGGAGTATTAACTATGGCTACACCTTC.

This clonotype appeared once. The chain links TRBV6-2 or TRBV6-3 to TRBJ2-7; weak D call: TRBD2 (5 bases). Germline CDR1 is MNHEY and CDR2 is SVGEGT. V was shortened by 5 bases and J by 0 bases, with 14 bases between the two germline ends. The CDR3 covers 15 residues. CDR3 protein: CASSTETGSSYEQYF. Written as DNA, the CDR3 is TGTGCCAGCAGTACAGAGACGGGGAGCTCCTACGAGCAGTACTTC.

This clonotype occurred many times. The chain couples TRBV28 to TRBJ2-7; unclear D gene. With 2 bases removed from V and 3 bases from J, the gap between germline ends came to 8 bases. The CDR3 is 13 residues long. Germline assignment: CDR1 MDHEN and CDR2 SYDVKM. The CDR3 DNA sequence: TGTGCCAGCAGTTTAGCTGTGGGCTACGAGCAGTACTTC. Protein product: CASSLAVGYEQYF.

Only a few counts were recorded for this clonotype. The chain recombines TRBV30 with TRBJ1-5; D is ambiguous. V lost 3 bases and J lost 3, with 12 bases in between. The CDR3 contains 14 residues. Germline V lookup: CDR1 GTSNPN, CDR2 SVGIG (reference sequence). This chain's CDR3 is CAWSHGELNQPQHF. The CDR3 DNA reads TGTGCCTGGAGCCACGGTGAACTCAATCAGCCCCAGCATTTT.

This clonotype was observed at least ten times. The chain couples TRBV19 to TRBJ2-7; D is possibly TRBD2 (5 bases). This CDR3 is built from 14 residues. From germline, CDR1 is LNHDA and CDR2 SQIVND (reference sequence). V lost 5 bases and J 6 bases, leaving 17 bases between the germline ends. The CDR3 sequence: CASSAGLGIGEQYF. Written as DNA, the CDR3 is TGTGCCAGTAGTGCGGGCCTGGGTATTGGCGAGCAGTACTTC.

Concerning this clonotype: This may arise from a read error, as a much more abundant clone is one base away. The chain joins TRBV6-1 to TRBJ2-7; TRBD1 aligns across 7 bases. This CDR3 contains 13 residues. The V gene's germline CDR1 is MNHNS and CDR2 SASEGT. In nucleotides, the CDR3 is TGTGCCAGCAGTACAGGGGAGTCCTACGAGCCGTACTTC. This codes for CASSTGESYEPYF.

V gene TRBV9 combines with J gene TRBJ1-3, with TRBD1 as a possible D gene (6 bases). Trimming cost V 4 bases and J 0 bases, with 20 bases left between them. Germline values: CDR1 SGDLS, CDR2 YYNGEE. This CDR3 has 18 amino acids. The chain's CDR3 is CASSLSPIDRFSGNTIYF. The CDR3 DNA reads as TGTGCCAGCAGCCTAAGCCCCATTGACAGGTTCTCTGGAAACACCATATATTTT.

About this clonotype itself: This is likely an artifact of a read error, given a far larger clone one base away. V gene TRBV11-2 combines with J gene TRBJ2-7; TRBD1 aligns across 12 bases. Germline V lookup: CDR1 SGHAT, CDR2 FQNNGV. This CDR3 is built from 16 residues. V was clipped by 5 bases and J by 6 bases; unmatched bases: 11. CDR3 in amino acids: CASSPGTGGSGAEQYF. CDR3 in DNA: TGTGCCAGCAGCCCCGGGACAGGGGGCTCAGGAGCCGAGCAGTACTTC.

The sample holds a few counts of this clonotype. The rearrangement joins TRBV3-1 to TRBJ2-4, with a possible D match to TRBD2 (6 bases). From germline, CDR1 is LGHDT and CDR2 YNNKEL (reference sequence). The CDR3 totals 13 residues. The V end lost 2 bases, the J end lost 7 bases, and 9 bases lay between the germline ends. CDR3 residues: CASSQLGGNIQYF. The CDR3 DNA reads TGTGCCAGCAGCCAACTTGGGGGGAACATTCAGTACTTC.